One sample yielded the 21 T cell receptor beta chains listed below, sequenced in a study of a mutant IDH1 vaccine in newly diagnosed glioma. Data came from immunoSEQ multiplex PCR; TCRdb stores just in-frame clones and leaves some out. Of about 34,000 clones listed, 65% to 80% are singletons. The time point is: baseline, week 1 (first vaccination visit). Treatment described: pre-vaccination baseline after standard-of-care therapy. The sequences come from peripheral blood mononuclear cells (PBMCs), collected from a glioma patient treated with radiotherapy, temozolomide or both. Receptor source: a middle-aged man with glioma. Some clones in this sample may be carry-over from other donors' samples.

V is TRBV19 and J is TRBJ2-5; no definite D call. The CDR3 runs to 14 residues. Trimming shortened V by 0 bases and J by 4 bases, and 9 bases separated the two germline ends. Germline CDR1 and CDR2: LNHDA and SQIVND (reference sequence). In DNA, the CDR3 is TGTGCCAGTAGTATAGATCTTTGGTCAGAGACCCAGTACTTC. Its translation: CASSIDLWSETQYF.

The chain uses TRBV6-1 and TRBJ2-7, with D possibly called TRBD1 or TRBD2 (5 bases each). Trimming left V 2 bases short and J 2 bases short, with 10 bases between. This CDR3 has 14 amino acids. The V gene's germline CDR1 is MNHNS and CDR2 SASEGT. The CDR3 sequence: CASSESKGPYEQYF. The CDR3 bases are TGTGCCAGCAGTGAATCCAAGGGACCCTACGAGCAGTACTTC.

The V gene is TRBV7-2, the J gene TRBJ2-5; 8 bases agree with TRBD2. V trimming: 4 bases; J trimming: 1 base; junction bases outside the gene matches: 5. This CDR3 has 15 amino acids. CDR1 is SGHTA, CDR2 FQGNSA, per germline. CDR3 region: CASSSSGLSQETQYF. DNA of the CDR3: TGTGCCAGCAGCTCTAGCGGGTTATCCCAAGAGACCCAGTACTTC.

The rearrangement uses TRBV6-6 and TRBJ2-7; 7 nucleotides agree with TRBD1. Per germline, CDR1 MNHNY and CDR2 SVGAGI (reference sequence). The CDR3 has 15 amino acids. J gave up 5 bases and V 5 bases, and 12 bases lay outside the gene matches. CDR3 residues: CASSLDRERGDEQYF. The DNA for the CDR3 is TGTGCCAGCAGTCTCGACAGGGAGAGAGGAGACGAGCAGTACTTC.

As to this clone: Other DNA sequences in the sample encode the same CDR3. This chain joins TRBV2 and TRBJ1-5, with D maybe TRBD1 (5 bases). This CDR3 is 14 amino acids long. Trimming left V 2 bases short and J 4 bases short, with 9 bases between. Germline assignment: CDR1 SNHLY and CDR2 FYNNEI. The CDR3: CASSERAGNQPQHF. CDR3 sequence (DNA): TGTGCCAGCAGTGAACGGGCAGGGAATCAGCCCCAGCATTTT.

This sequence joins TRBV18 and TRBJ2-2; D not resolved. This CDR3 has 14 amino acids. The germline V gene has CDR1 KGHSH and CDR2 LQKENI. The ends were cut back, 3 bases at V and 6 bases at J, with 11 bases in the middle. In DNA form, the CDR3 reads TGTGCCAGCTCACCTCGAGTTGGGGCCGGGGAGCTGTTTTTT. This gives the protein CASSPRVGAGELFF.

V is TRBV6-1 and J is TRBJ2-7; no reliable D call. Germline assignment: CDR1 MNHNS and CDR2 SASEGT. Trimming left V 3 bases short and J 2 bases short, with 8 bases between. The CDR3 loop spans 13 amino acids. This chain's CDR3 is CASSDSAAYEQYF. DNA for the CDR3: TGTGCCAGCAGTGACAGCGCCGCCTACGAGCAGTACTTC.

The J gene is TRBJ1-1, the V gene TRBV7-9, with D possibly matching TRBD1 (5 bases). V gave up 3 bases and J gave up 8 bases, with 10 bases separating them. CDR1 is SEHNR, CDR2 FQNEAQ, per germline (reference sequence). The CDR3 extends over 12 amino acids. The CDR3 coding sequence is TGTGCCAGCAGCTTGGGACTCACCGAAGCTTTCTTT. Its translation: CASSLGLTEAFF.

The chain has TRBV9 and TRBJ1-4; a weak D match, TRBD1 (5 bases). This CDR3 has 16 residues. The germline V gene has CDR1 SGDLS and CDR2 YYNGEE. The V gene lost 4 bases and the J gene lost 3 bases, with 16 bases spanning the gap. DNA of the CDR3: TGTGCCAGCAGCCCCCATGGGGGAGAGTCTAATGAAAAACTGTTTTTT. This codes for CASSPHGGESNEKLFF.

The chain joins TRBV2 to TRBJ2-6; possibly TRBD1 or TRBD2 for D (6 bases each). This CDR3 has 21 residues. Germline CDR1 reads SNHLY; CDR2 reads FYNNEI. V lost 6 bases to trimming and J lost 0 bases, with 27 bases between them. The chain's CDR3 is CASSRPWGAGDFYSGANVLTF. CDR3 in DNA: TGTGCCAGCAGCCGACCCTGGGGGGCAGGGGACTTCTACTCTGGGGCCAACGTCCTGACTTTC.

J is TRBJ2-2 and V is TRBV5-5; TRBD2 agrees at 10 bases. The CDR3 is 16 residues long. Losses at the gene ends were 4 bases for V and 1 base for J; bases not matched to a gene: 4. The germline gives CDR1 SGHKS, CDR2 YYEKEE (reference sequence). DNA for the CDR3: TGTGCCAGCAGCGGAACTAGCGGGGTGAACACCGGGGAGCTGTTTTTT. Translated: CASSGTSGVNTGELFF. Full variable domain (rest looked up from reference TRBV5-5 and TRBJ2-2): DAGVTQSPTHLIKTRGQQVTLRCSPISGHKSVSWYQQVLGQGPQFIFQYYEKEERGRGNFPDRFSARQFPNYSSELNVNALLLGDSALYLCASSGTSGVNTGELFFGEGSRLTVL.

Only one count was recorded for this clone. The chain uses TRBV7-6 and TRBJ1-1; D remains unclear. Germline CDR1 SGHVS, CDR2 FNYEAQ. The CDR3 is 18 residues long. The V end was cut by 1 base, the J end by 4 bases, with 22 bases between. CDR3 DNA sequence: TGTGCCAGCAGCTTAGTTGGGGTGGAGAAGGGCAGAATCACTGAAGCTTTCTTT. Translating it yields CASSLVGVEKGRITEAFF.

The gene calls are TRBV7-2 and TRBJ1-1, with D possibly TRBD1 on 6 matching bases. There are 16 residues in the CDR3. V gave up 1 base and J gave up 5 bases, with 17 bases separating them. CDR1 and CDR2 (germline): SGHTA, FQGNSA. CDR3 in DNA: TGTGCCAGCAGCTTAGTGTCGCAGGGCAGGGGAACTGAAGCTTTCTTT. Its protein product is CASSLVSQGRGTEAFF.

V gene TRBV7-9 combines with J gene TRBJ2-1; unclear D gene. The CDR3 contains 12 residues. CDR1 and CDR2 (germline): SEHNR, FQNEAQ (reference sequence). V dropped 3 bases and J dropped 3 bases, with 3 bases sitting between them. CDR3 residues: CASSLDYNEQFF. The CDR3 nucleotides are TGTGCCAGCAGCTTGGACTACAATGAGCAGTTCTTC.

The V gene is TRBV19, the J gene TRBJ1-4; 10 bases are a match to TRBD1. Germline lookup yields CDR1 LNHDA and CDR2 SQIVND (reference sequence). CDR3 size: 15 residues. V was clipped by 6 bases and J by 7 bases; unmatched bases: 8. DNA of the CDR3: TGTGCCAGTAGCACCCCCGGGACAGGGGTTGAAAAACTGTTTTTT. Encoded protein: CASSTPGTGVEKLFF.

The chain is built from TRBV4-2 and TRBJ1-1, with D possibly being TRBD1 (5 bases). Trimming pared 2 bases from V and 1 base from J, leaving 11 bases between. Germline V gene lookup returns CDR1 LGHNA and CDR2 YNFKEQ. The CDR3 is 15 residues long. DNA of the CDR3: TGTGCCAGCAGCCAAAGGGGAGCGGGGAACACTGAAGCTTTCTTT. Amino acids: CASSQRGAGNTEAFF.

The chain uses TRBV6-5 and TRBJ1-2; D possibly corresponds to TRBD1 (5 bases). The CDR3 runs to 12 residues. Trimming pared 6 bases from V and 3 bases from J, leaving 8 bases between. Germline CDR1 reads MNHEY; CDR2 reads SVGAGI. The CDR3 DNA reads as TGTGCCAGCAGGAGGGGCGACTATGGCTACACCTTC. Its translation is CASRRGDYGYTF.

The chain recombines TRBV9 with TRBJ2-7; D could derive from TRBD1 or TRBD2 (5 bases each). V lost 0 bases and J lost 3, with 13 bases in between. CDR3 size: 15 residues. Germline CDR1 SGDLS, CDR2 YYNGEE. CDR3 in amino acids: CASSVAWDAYYEQYF. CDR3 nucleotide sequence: TGTGCCAGCAGCGTAGCTTGGGACGCCTACTACGAGCAGTACTTC. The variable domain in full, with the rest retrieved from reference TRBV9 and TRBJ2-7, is DSGVTQTPKHLITATGQRVTLRCSPRSGDLSVYWYQQSLDQGLQFLIQYYNGEERAKGNILERFSAQQFPDLHSELNLSSLELGDSALYFCASSVAWDAYYEQYFGPGTRLTVT.

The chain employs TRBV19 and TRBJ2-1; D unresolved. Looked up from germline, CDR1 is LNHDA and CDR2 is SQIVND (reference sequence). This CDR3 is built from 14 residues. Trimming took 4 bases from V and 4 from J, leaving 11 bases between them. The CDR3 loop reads CASSRTAAYNEQFF. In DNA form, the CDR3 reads TGTGCCAGTAGTAGGACGGCCGCGTACAATGAGCAGTTCTTC.

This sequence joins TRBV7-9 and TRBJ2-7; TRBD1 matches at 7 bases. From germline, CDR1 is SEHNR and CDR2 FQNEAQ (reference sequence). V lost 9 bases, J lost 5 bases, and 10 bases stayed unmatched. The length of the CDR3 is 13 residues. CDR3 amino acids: CASIPLGGHEQYF. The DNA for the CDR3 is TGTGCCAGTATCCCTTTAGGGGGCCACGAGCAGTACTTC.

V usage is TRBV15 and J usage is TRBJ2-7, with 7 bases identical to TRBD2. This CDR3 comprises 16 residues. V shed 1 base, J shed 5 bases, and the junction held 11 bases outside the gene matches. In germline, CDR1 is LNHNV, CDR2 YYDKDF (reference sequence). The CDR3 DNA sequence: TGTGCCACCAGCAGAGCCATGTTAGGGCTAGCGGACGAGCAGTACTTC. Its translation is CATSRAMLGLADEQYF. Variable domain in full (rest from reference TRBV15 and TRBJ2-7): DAMVIQNPRYQVTQFGKPVTLSCSQTLNHNVMYWYQQKSSQAPKLLFHYYDKDFNNEADTPDNFQSRRPNTSFCFLDIRSPGLGDTAMYLCATSRAMLGLADEQYFGPGTRLTVT.